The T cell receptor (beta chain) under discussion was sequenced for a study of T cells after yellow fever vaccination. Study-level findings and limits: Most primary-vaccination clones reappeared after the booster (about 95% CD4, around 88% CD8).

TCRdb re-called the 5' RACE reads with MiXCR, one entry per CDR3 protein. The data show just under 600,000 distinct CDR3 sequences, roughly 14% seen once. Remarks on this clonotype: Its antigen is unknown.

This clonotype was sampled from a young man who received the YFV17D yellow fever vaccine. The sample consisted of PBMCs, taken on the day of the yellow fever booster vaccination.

The CDR3 loop reads CSVATGVSYEQYF. CDR3 sequence (DNA): TGCAGCGTTGCGACAGGGGTCTCCTACGAGCAGTACTTC. The rearrangement links TRBV29-1 to TRBJ2-7; 8 nucleotides agree with TRBD1. Germline loops: CDR1 SQVTM, CDR2 ANQGSEA. The CDR3 has 13 residues. V dropped 4 bases and J dropped 0; count of bases not matched to a gene: 2.